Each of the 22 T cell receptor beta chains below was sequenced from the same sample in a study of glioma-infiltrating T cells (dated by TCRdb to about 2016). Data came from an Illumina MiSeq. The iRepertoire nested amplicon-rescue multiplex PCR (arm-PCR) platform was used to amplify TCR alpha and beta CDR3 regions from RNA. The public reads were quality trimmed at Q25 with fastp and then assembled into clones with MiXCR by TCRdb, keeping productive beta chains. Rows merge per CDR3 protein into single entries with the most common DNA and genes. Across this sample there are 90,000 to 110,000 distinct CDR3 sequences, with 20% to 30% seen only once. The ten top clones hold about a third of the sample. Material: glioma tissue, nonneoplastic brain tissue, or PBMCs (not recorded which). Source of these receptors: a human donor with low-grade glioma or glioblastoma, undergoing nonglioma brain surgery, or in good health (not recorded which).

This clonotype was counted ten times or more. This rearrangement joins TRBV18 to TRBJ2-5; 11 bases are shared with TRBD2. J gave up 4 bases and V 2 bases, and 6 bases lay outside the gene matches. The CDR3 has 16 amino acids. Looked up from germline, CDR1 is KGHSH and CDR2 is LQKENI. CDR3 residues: CASSPMTSGTGETQYF. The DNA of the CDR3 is TGTGCCAGCTCACCAATGACTAGCGGGACGGGAGAGACCCAGTACTTC. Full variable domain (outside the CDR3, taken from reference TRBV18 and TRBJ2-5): NAGVMQNPRHLVRRRGQEARLRCSPMKGHSHVYWYRQLPEEGLKFMVYLQKENIIDESGMPKERFSAEFPKEGPSILRIQQVVRGDSAAYFCASSPMTSGTGETQYFGPGTRLLVL.

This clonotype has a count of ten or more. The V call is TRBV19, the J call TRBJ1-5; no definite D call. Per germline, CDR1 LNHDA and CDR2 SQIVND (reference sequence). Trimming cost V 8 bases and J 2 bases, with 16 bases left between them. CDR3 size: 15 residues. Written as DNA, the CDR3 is TGTGCCAGTGCATCGGGCCCCATGGGCAATCAGCCCCAGCATTTT. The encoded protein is CASASGPMGNQPQHF.

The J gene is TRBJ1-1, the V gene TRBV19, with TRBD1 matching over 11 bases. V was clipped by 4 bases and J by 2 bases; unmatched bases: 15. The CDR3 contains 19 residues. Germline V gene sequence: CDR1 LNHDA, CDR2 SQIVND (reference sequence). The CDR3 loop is CASSTRDRGKVNINTEAFF. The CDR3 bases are TGTGCCAGTAGTACTCGGGACAGGGGGAAAGTCAATATAAACACTGAAGCTTTCTTT.

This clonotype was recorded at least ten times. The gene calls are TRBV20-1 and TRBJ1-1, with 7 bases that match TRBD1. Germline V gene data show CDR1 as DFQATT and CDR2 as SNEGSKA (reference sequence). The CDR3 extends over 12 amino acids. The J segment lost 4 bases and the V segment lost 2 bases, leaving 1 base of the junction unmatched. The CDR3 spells CSARRQGTEAFF. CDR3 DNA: TGCAGTGCTAGAAGACAGGGCACTGAAGCTTTCTTT.

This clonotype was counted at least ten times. The CDR3 loop is CASSQVDRESTEAFF. CDR3 DNA: TGCGCCAGCAGCCAAGTCGACAGGGAGAGCACTGAAGCTTTCTTT. The chain links TRBV4-3 to TRBJ1-1; 7 bases map to TRBD1. CDR3 length equals 15 residues. After removal of 1 base from V and 4 bases from J, the junction contained 6 bases not matched to a gene. The germline V gene encodes CDR1 LGHNA and CDR2 YSLEER.

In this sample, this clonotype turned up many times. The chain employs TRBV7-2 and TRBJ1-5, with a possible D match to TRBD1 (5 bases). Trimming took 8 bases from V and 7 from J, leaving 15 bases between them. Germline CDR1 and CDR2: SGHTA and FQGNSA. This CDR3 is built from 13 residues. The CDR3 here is CASASRGRQPQHF. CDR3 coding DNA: TGTGCCAGCGCCAGTAGGGGAAGGCAGCCCCAGCATTTT.

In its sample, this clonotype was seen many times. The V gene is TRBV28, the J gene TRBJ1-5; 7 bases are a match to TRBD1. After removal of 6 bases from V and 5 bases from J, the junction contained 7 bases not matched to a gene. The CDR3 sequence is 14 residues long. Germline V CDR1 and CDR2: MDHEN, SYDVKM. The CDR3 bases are TGTGCCAGCAGCAGACAGGGATCGCATCAGCCCCAGCATTTT. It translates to CASSRQGSHQPQHF.

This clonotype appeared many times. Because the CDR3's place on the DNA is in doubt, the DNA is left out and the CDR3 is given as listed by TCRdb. The CDR3 spells CSVESSGFASGTFF. The V and J genes are TRBV29-1 and TRBJ1-1. The CDR3 length equals 14 residues, ends included. In germline, CDR1 is SQVTM, CDR2 ANQGSEA.

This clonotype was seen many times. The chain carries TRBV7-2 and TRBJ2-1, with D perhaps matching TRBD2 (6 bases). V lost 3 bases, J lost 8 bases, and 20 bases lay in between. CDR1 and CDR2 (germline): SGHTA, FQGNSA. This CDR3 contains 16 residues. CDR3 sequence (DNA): TGTGCCAGCAGCTTTAGGCCCGCTCCGGGGGTTGATGAGCAGTTCTTC. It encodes CASSFRPAPGVDEQFF. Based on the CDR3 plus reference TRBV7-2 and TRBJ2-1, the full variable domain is GAGVSQSPSNKVTEKGKDVELRCDPISGHTALYWYRQSLGQGLEFLIYFQGNSAPDKSGLPSDRFSAERTGGSVSTLTIQRTQQEDSAVYLCASSFRPAPGVDEQFFGPGTRLTVL.

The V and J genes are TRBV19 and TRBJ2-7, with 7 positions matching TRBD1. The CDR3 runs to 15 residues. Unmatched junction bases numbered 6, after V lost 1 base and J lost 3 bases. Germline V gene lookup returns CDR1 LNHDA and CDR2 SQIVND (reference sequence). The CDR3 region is CASSIGRQGVYEQYV. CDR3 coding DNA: TGTGCCAGTAGTATAGGCCGACAGGGTGTCTACGAGCAGTACGTC.

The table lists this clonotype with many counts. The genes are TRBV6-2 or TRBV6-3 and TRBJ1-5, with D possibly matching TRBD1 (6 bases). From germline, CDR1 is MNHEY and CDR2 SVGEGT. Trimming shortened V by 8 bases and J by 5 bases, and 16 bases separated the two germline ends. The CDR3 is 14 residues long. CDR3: CASRIWGPDQPQHF. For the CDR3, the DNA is TGTGCCAGCCGAATCTGGGGGCCGGATCAGCCCCAGCATTTT.

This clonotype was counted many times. CDR3 DNA sequence: TGTGCCAGCAGTTACCCCGGACGGGTGAACACTGAAGCTTTCTTT. It is translated as CASSYPGRVNTEAFF. The rearrangement uses TRBV6-2 or TRBV6-3 and TRBJ1-1; the D is unclear. V lost 2 bases, J lost 0 bases, and 10 bases lay in between. The CDR3 loop spans 15 amino acids. CDR1 is MNHEY, CDR2 SVGEGT, per germline.

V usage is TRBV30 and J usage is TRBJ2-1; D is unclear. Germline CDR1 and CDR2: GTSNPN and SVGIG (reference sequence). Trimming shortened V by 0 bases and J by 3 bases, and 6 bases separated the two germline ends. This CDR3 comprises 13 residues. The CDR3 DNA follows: TGTGCCTGGAGTGTAAACCTCTACAATGAGCAGTTCTTC. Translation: CAWSVNLYNEQFF.

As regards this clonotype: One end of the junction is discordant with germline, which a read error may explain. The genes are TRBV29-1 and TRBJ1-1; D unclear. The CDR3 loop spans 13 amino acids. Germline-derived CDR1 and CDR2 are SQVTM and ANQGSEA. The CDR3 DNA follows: TGCAGCGCTGAACCGGGAGACAACTCTGAAGCTTTCTTT. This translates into CSAEPGDNSEAFF.

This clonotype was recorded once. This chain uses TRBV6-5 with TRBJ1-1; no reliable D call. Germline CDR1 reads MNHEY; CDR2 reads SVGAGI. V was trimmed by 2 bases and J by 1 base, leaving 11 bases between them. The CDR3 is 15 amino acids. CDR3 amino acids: CASSYPNGGNTEAFF. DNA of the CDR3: TGTGCCAGCAGTTACCCAAACGGAGGGAACACTGAAGCTTTCTTT.

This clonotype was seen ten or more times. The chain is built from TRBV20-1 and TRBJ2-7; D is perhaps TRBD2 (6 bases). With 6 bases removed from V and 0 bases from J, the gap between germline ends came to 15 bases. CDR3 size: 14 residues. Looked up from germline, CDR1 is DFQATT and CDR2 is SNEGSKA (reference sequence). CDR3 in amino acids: CSAYTSRSSYEQYF. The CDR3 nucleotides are TGCAGTGCCTATACTAGCCGAAGCTCCTACGAGCAGTACTTC.

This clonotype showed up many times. DNA of the CDR3: TGTGCCAGCAGCCACGGACAGGGTTATGGCTACACCTTC. Its protein product is CASSHGQGYGYTF. The chain has TRBV4-2 and TRBJ1-2, with 8 nucleotides matching TRBD1. The CDR3 has 13 amino acids. Losses at the gene ends were 3 bases for V and 5 bases for J; bases not matched to a gene: 2. Germline values: CDR1 LGHNA, CDR2 YNFKEQ.

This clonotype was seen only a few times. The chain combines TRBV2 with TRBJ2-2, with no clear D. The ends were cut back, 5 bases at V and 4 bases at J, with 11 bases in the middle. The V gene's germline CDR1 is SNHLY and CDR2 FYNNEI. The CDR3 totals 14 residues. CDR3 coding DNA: TGTGCCAGCAGTTTTCAAGGACCCACCGGGGAGCTGTTTTTT. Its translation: CASSFQGPTGELFF.

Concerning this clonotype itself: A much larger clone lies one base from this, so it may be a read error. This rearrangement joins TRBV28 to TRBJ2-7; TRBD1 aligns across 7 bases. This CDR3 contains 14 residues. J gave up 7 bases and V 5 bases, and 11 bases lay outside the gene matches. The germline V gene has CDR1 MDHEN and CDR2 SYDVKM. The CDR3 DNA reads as TGTGCCAGCAGTCTTCAACAGGGGCAGGGGGAGCAGTACTTC. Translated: CASSLQQGQGEQYF.

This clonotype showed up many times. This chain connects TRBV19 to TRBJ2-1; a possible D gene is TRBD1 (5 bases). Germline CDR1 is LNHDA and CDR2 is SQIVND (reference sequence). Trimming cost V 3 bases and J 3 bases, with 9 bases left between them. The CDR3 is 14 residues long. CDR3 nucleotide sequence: TGTGCCAGTAGTATGTATACAGGCTACAATGAGCAGTTCTTC. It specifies CASSMYTGYNEQFF.

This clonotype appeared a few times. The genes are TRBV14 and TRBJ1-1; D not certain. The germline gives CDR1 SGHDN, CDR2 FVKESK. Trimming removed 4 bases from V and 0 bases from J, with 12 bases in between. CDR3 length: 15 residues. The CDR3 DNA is TGTGCCAGCAGCCGAGGTCCTGCCATGAACACTGAAGCTTTCTTT. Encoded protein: CASSRGPAMNTEAFF.

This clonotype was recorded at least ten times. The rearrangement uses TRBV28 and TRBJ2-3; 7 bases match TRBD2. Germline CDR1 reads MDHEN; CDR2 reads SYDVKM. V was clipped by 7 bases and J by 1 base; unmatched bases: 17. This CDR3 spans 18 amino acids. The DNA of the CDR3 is TGTGCCAGCACCCTTACGGGGAGGGACCGCCGGGGCACAGATACGCAGTATTTT. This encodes CASTLTGRDRRGTDTQYF.